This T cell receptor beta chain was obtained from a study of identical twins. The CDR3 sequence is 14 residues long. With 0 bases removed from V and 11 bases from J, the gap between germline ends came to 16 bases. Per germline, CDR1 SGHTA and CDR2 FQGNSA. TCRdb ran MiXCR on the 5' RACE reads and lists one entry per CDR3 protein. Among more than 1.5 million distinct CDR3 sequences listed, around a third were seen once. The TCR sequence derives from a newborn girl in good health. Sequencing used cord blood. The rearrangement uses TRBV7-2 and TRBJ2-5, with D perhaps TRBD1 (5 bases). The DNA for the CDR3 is TGTGCCAGCAGCTTAGCGCAGGGTAACAATGAGCAGTACTTC. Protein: CASSLAQGNNEQYF. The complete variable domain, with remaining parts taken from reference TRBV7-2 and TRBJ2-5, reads GAGVSQSPSNKVTEKGKDVELRCDPISGHTALYWYRQSLGQGLEFLIYFQGNSAPDKSGLPSDRFSAERTGGSVSTLTIQRTQQEDSAVYLCASSLAQGNNEQYFGPGTRLLVL.